Shown below are 21 T cell receptor beta chains from a single sample sequenced in a study of T-cell memory formation after mild COVID-19. A single record per CDR3 protein comes from TCRdb applying MiXCR to the 5' RACE reads. The sample comprises hundreds of thousands of distinct CDR3 sequences, approximately 25% of which are singletons, and around 12% rests with the top ten. The sequencing sample was made of PBMCs or a T cell subset sorted from them (not recorded which). Every receptor here comes from an adult woman who had mild COVID-19 (a few samples of this study predate the infection). Cell type and time point are not known.

This clonotype was counted a few times. The V gene is TRBV6-6, the J gene TRBJ1-1; D gene ambiguous. Trimming took 3 bases from V and 6 from J, leaving 14 bases between them. CDR1 and CDR2 (germline): MNHNY, SVGAGI (reference sequence). The length of the CDR3 is 14 residues. CDR3 sequence reads: CASSYLAGRPEAFF. In nucleotides, the CDR3 is TGTGCCAGCAGTTATCTGGCGGGGAGGCCTGAAGCTTTCTTT.

This clonotype occurred a few times. The chain links TRBV29-1 to TRBJ1-1; D remains ambiguous. Deletions cut 0 bases from V and 1 base from J, with 12 bases between. Germline CDR1 is SQVTM and CDR2 is ANQGSEA. CDR3 size: 15 residues. The CDR3: CSVEDREEGNTEAFF. In nucleotides, the CDR3 is TGCAGCGTTGAAGATCGGGAGGAGGGGAACACTGAAGCTTTCTTT.

Remarks on this clonotype: One end of the junction fails to match germline, which may point to a read error. V and J are TRBV5-1 and TRBJ2-7; 13 bases match TRBD2. The CDR3 is 12 residues long. The germline V gene encodes CDR1 SGHRS and CDR2 YFSETQ. CDR3 in amino acids: CASSLTSGGEVF. DNA for the CDR3: TGCGCCAGCAGCTTGACTAGCGGGGGGGAAGTTTTC.

This clonotype was seen only a few times. The chain has TRBV7-2 and TRBJ2-7; D is possibly TRBD1 (6 bases). The germline V gene has CDR1 SGHTA and CDR2 FQGNSA. The CDR3 runs to 14 residues. Trimming removed 6 bases at V and 0 bases at J, with 12 bases between. This CDR3 reads CASSTRQASYEQYF. DNA for the CDR3: TGTGCCAGCAGTACCCGACAGGCCTCCTACGAGCAGTACTTC. The full variable domain, completed using reference TRBV7-2 and TRBJ2-7, is GAGVSQSPSNKVTEKGKDVELRCDPISGHTALYWYRQSLGQGLEFLIYFQGNSAPDKSGLPSDRFSAERTGGSVSTLTIQRTQQEDSAVYLCASSTRQASYEQYFGPGTRLTVT.

This clonotype is labeled medium-sized. The gene calls are TRBV5-1 and TRBJ2-7; 12 bases line up with TRBD2. J lost 4 bases, V lost 3 bases, and 5 bases had no gene match. The CDR3 is 15 residues long. Germline assignment: CDR1 SGHRS and CDR2 YFSETQ. The CDR3 here is CASSSGLAGMYEQYF. In DNA, the CDR3 is TGCGCCAGCAGCTCCGGACTAGCGGGAATGTACGAGCAGTACTTC.

This sequence joins TRBV29-1 and TRBJ1-2; D ambiguous. This CDR3 comprises 13 residues. Germline loops: CDR1 SQVTM, CDR2 ANQGSEA. Trimming cost V 4 bases and J 2 bases, with 11 bases left between them. The CDR3: CSVGRGTNYGYTF. Here the CDR3 DNA reads TGCAGCGTTGGACGAGGCACCAACTATGGCTACACCTTC.

The chain employs TRBV15 and TRBJ2-7; D possibly corresponds to TRBD2 (6 bases). There are 13 residues in the CDR3. Per the germline V gene, CDR1 is LNHNV and CDR2 is YYDKDF (reference sequence). Trimming removed 5 bases at V and 4 bases at J, with 12 bases between. CDR3 sequence reads: CATSRLGSYEQYF. In DNA, the CDR3 is TGTGCCACCAGCCGGCTCGGGAGTTACGAGCAGTACTTC.

This clonotype was counted only a few times. The J gene is TRBJ1-1, the V gene TRBV9; 7 bases match TRBD1. Germline V CDR1 and CDR2: SGDLS, YYNGEE. The CDR3 is 14 amino acids. V lost 4 bases, J lost 4 bases, and 7 bases stayed unmatched. CDR3 amino acids: CASSPGGAGTEAFF. The DNA for the CDR3 is TGTGCCAGCAGCCCAGGGGGTGCGGGCACTGAAGCTTTCTTT. The complete variable domain, with remaining parts taken from reference TRBV9 and TRBJ1-1, reads DSGVTQTPKHLITATGQRVTLRCSPRSGDLSVYWYQQSLDQGLQFLIQYYNGEERAKGNILERFSAQQFPDLHSELNLSSLELGDSALYFCASSPGGAGTEAFFGQGTRLTVV.

The J gene is TRBJ2-1, the V gene TRBV20-1; D not resolved. The V gene lost 6 bases and the J gene lost 2 bases, with 8 bases spanning the gap. The CDR3 covers 12 residues. The germline V gene has CDR1 DFQATT and CDR2 SNEGSKA (reference sequence). Written as DNA, the CDR3 is TGCAGTGCGCTGACCACCTACAATGAGCAGTTCTTC. Protein product: CSALTTYNEQFF.

The gene calls are TRBV20-1 and TRBJ2-1, with 9 bases aligning to TRBD2. Germline V gene data show CDR1 as DFQATT and CDR2 as SNEGSKA (reference sequence). Trimming cost V 6 bases and J 0 bases; bases outside gene matches: 15. This CDR3 contains 18 residues. In nucleotides, the CDR3 is TGCAGTGCGGACCTGGGACTAGCCGATACTAGCTCCTACAATGAGCAGTTCTTC. Amino acid sequence: CSADLGLADTSSYNEQFF.

The genes are TRBV4-2 and TRBJ1-2; D is unresolved. The V end lost 1 base, the J end lost 7 bases, and 10 bases lay between the germline ends. There are 13 residues in the CDR3. Germline CDR1 and CDR2: LGHNA and YNFKEQ. Written as DNA, the CDR3 is TGTGCCAGCAGCCAAGCTCGCCTCCTTGGCTACACCTTC. Translating it yields CASSQARLLGYTF.

This clonotype came up a few times. The chain is built from TRBV6-5 and TRBJ2-1; D is possibly TRBD2 (6 bases). Trimming took off 2 bases at V and 2 bases at J, with 10 bases between the two ends. Germline-derived CDR1 and CDR2 are MNHEY and SVGAGI. The CDR3 is made up of 15 amino acids. Here the CDR3 DNA reads TGTGCCAGCAGTTACGTGGCTAGCGCCTACAATGAGCAGTTCTTC. Amino acids: CASSYVASAYNEQFF.

The rearrangement links TRBV7-2 to TRBJ2-7; maybe TRBD1 (6 bases). V dropped 6 bases and J dropped 0 bases, with 12 bases sitting between them. The CDR3 has 14 residues. Germline CDR1 SGHTA, CDR2 FQGNSA. CDR3 nucleotides: TGTGCCAGCAGGGATTCGGGACACTCCTACGAGCAGTACTTC. Amino acid sequence: CASRDSGHSYEQYF.

This clonotype was seen a few times. The chain combines TRBV14 with TRBJ2-2; 10 bases map to TRBD1. Germline V gene lookup returns CDR1 SGHDN and CDR2 FVKESK. V lost 4 bases, J lost 2 bases, and 10 bases stayed unmatched. The CDR3 has 18 residues. The CDR3 region is CASSPVDRGRLNTGELFF. The CDR3 bases are TGTGCCAGCAGCCCCGTCGACAGGGGGCGTCTAAACACCGGGGAGCTGTTTTTT.

This chain links TRBV12-3 or TRBV12-4 with TRBJ2-7; TRBD2 matches at 9 bases. Trimming removed 5 bases from V and 6 bases from J; junction bases left unmatched: 8. CDR3 length equals 14 residues. The CDR3 loop reads CASSLSVAGVEQYF. The CDR3 DNA reads as TGTGCCAGCAGTCTATCGGTAGCGGGAGTCGAGCAGTACTTC.

Only a few counts were recorded for this clonotype. The rearrangement links TRBV5-6 to TRBJ1-4, with 7 bases aligning to TRBD1. The V segment lost 4 bases and the J segment 3 bases; nucleotides outside the gene matches: 3. Germline V gene data show CDR1 as SGHDT and CDR2 as YYEEEE. The CDR3 loop spans 14 amino acids. The CDR3 DNA reads as TGTGCCAGCAGCGTCGGGACAGCTAATGAAAAACTGTTTTTT. It codes for CASSVGTANEKLFF.

This clonotype was observed a few times. The chain combines TRBV28 with TRBJ2-7; no definite D call. CDR1 MDHEN and CDR2 SYDVKM come from the germline V gene. The CDR3 runs 17 residues. Deletions cut 3 bases from V and 2 bases from J, with 20 bases between. The CDR3 loop reads CASSLRTPYDLAYEQYF. The CDR3 coding sequence is TGTGCCAGCAGTTTGCGGACCCCCTACGACTTGGCCTACGAGCAGTACTTC.

V usage is TRBV12-3 or TRBV12-4 and J usage is TRBJ1-6; 8 nucleotides align to TRBD1. The CDR3 consists of 15 residues. The V segment lost 6 bases and the J segment 8 bases; nucleotides outside the gene matches: 9. CDR3 residues: CASSGGGTGYSPLHF. CDR3 bases: TGTGCCAGCAGCGGGGGCGGGACAGGTTATTCACCCCTCCACTTT.

This sequence joins TRBV7-8 and TRBJ2-1; maybe TRBD1 (6 bases). The CDR3 covers 19 residues. Germline values: CDR1 SGHVS, CDR2 FQNEAQ. V dropped 0 bases and J dropped 2 bases, with 20 bases sitting between them. This CDR3 reads CASSLAGGTRQGPYNEQFF. The CDR3 DNA reads TGTGCCAGCAGCTTAGCCGGAGGCACCCGGCAGGGGCCCTACAATGAGCAGTTCTTC.

This clonotype appeared a few times. This chain joins TRBV7-2 and TRBJ2-3; either TRBD1 or TRBD2 may supply D (5 bases each). The germline gives CDR1 SGHTA, CDR2 FQGNSA. This CDR3 is built from 14 residues. V lost 5 bases and J 6 bases, leaving 15 bases between the germline ends. The CDR3 DNA reads TGTGCCAGCAGCCCACCGGGGCCGGGGGATACGCAGTATTTT. Amino acid sequence: CASSPPGPGDTQYF.

This clonotype occurred a few times. The rearrangement joins TRBV9 to TRBJ1-1; D perhaps matches TRBD1 (6 bases). This CDR3 has 15 residues. Between the trimmed V and J ends, which lost 4 bases and 3 bases, there was a span of 16 bases. Germline V gene data show CDR1 as SGDLS and CDR2 as YYNGEE. CDR3 bases: TGTGCCAGCAGCCCCGAGGGGGGAACGGACACTGAAGCTTTCTTT. This codes for CASSPEGGTDTEAFF.